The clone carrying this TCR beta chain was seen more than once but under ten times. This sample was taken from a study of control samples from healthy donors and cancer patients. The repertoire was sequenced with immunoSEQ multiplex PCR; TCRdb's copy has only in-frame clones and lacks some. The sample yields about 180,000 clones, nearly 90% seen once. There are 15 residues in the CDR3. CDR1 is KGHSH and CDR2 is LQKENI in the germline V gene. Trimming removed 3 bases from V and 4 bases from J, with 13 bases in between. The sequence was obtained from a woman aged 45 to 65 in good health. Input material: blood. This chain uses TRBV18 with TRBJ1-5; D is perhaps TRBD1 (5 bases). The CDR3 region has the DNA TGTGCCAGCTCACCTAGTTTGGGGGGAAATCAGCCCCAGCATTTT. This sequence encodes CASSPSLGGNQPQHF.